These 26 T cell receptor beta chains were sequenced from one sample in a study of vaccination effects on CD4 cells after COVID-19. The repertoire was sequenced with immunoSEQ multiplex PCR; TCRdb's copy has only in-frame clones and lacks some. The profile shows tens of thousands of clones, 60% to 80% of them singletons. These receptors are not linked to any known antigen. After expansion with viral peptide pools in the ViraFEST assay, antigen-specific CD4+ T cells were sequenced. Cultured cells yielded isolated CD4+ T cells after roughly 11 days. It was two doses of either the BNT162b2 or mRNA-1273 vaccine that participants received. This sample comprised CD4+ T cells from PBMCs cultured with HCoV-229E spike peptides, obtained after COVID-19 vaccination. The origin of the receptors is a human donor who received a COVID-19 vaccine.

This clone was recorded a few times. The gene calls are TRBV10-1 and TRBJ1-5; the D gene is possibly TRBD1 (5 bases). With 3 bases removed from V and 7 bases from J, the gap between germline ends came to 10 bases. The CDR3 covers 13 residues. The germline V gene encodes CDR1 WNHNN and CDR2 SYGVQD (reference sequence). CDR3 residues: CASSEGHGQPQHF. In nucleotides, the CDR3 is TGCGCCAGCAGTGAAGGACATGGACAGCCCCAGCATTTT.

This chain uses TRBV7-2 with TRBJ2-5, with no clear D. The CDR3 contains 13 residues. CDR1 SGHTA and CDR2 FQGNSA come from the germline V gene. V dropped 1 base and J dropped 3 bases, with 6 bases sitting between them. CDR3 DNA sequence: TGTGCCAGCAGCTTAGGTGGGAAAGAGACCCAGTACTTC. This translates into CASSLGGKETQYF.

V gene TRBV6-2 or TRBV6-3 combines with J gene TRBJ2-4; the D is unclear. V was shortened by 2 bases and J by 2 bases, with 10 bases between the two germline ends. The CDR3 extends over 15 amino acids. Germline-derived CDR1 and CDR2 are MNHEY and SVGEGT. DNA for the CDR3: TGTGCCAGCAGTTACAATCTTAGGTCCAAAAACATTCAGTACTTC. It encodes CASSYNLRSKNIQYF.

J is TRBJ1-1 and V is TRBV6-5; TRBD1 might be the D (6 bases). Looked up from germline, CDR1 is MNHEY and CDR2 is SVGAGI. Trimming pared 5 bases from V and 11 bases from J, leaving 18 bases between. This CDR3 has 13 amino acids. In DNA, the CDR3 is TGTGCCAGCAGTCCTATGCAGGGGCCCTCGGCTTTCTTT. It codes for CASSPMQGPSAFF.

The DNA of the CDR3 is TGCGCCAGCAGCTTGGTTCTAGCGGGAGGGCAAGAGACCCAGTACTTC. This sequence encodes CASSLVLAGGQETQYF. The genes are TRBV5-1 and TRBJ2-5; TRBD2 aligns across 12 bases. This CDR3 contains 16 residues. In germline, CDR1 is SGHRS, CDR2 YFSETQ. V gave up 0 bases and J gave up 2 bases; unmatched junction bases: 2.

The DNA of the CDR3 is TGTGCCAGCAGTGAAGTAGGACAGAGGAACACTGAAGCTTTCTTT. This translates into CASSEVGQRNTEAFF. V gene TRBV5-6 combines with J gene TRBJ1-1, with D tentatively TRBD1 (6 bases). V lost 5 bases and J 1 base, leaving 15 bases between the germline ends. This CDR3 is 15 amino acids long. The germline V gene encodes CDR1 SGHDT and CDR2 YYEEEE. The full variable domain, in which reference TRBV5-6 and TRBJ1-1 provide the parts outside the CDR3, is DAGVTQSPTHLIKTRGQQVTLRCSPKSGHDTVSWYQQALGQGPQFIFQYYEEEERQRGNFPDRFSGHQFPNYSSELNVNALLLGDSALYLCASSEVGQRNTEAFFGQGTRLTVV.

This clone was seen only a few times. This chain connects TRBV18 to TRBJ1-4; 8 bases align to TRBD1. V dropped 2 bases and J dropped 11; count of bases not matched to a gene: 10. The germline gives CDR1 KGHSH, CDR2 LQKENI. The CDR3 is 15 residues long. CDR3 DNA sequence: TGTGCCAGCTCACCAGGGCAGGGGGCTGTAAAGAAACTGTTTTTT. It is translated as CASSPGQGAVKKLFF.

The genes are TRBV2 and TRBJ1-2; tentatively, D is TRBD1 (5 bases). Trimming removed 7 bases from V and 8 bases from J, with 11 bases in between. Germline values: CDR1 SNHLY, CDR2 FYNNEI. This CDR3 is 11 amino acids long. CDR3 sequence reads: CASTRGEGYTF. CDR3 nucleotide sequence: TGTGCCAGCACCCGGGGGGAGGGCTACACCTTC.

The chain's CDR3 is CASSYSALASYEQYF. The CDR3 region has the DNA TGTGCCAGCAGTTACTCCGCGTTGGCCTCCTACGAGCAGTACTTC. This chain joins TRBV6-5 and TRBJ2-7, with D uncertain. CDR1 MNHEY and CDR2 SVGAGI come from the germline V gene. CDR3 size: 15 residues. The V gene lost 0 bases and the J gene lost 0 bases, with 9 bases spanning the gap.

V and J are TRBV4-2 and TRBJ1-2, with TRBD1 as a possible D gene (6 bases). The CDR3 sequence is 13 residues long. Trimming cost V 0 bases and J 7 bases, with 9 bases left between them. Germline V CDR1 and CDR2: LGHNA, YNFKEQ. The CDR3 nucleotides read TGTGCCAGCAGCCAAGATACAGGGCTTGGCTACACCTTC. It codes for CASSQDTGLGYTF.

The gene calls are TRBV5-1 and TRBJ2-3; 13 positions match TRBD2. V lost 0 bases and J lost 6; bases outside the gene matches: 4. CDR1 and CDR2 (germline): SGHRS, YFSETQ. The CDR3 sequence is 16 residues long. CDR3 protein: CASSLGLAGGRDTQYF. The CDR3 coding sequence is TGCGCCAGCAGCTTGGGACTAGCGGGAGGTCGGGATACGCAGTATTTT. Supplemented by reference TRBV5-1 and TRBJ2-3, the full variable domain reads KAGVTQTPRYLIKTRGQQVTLSCSPISGHRSVSWYQQTPGQGLQFLFEYFSETQRNKGNFPGRFSGRQFSNSRSEMNVSTLELGDSALYLCASSLGLAGGRDTQYFGPGTRLTVL.

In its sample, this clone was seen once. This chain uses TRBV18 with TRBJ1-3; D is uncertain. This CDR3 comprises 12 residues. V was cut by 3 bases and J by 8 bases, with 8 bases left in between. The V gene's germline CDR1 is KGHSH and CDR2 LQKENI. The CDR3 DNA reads TGTGCCAGCTCACCCCGGGAAGACACCATATATTTT. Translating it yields CASSPREDTIYF.

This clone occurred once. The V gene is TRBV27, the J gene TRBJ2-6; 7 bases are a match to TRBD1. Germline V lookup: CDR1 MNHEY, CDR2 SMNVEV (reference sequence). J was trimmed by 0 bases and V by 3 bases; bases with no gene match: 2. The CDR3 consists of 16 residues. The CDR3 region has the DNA TGTGCCAGCAGTTTCCGACAGGGCTCTGGGGCCAACGTCCTGACTTTC. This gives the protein CASSFRQGSGANVLTF.

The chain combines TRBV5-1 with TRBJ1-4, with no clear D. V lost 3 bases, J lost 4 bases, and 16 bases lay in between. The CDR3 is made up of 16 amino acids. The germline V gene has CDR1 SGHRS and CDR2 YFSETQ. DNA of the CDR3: TGCGCCAGCAGCTCGCCCGACGGGAGTCGTAATGAAAAACTGTTTTTT. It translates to CASSSPDGSRNEKLFF.

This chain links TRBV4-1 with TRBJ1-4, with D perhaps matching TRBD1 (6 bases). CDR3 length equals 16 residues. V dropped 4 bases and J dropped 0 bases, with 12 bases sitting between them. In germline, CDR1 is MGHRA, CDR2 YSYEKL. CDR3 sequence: CASSRNTGTTNEKLFF. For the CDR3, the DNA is TGCGCCAGCAGCCGAAATACAGGGACAACTAATGAAAAACTGTTTTTT.

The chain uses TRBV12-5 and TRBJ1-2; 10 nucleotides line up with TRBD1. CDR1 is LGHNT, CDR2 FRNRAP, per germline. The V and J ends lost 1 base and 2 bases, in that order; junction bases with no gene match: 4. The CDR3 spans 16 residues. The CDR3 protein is CASGLAPGQGNYGYTF. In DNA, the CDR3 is TGTGCTAGTGGTTTGGCCCCGGGACAGGGGAACTATGGCTACACCTTC.

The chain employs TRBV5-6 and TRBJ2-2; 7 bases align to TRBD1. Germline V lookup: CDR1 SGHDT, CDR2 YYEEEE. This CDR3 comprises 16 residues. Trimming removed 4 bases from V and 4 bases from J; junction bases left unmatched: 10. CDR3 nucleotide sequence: TGTGCCAGCAGCGTCCGGGACAGAGGCGTCACCGGGGAGCTGTTTTTT. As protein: CASSVRDRGVTGELFF.

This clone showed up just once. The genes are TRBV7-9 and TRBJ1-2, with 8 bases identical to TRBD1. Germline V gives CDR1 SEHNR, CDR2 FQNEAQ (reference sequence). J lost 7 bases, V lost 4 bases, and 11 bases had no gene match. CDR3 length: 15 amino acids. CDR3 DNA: TGTGCCAGCAGCTCCCAAATAGGACAGGGAAGTGGCTACACCTTC. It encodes CASSSQIGQGSGYTF.

The CDR3: CASSQTSGRSYEQYF. CDR3 nucleotide sequence: TGTGCCAGTAGTCAGACTAGCGGGAGATCCTACGAGCAGTACTTC. The rearrangement joins TRBV19 to TRBJ2-7; the match to TRBD2 covers 12 bases. V was pared by 5 bases and J by 1 base, with 3 bases of the junction left unmatched. CDR1 is LNHDA, CDR2 SQIVND, per germline (reference sequence). The CDR3 loop spans 15 amino acids.

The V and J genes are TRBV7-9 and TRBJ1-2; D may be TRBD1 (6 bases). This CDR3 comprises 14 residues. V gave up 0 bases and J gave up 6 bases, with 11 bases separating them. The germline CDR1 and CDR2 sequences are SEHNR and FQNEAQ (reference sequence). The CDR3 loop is CASSLAGGIHGYTF. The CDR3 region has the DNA TGTGCCAGCAGCTTAGCAGGGGGGATCCATGGCTACACCTTC.

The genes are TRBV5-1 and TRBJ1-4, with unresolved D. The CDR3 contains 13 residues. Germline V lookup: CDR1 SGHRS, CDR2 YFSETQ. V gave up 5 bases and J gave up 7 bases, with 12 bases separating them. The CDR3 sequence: CASRYGVGEKLFF. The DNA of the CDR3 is TGCGCCAGCAGATACGGAGTTGGTGAAAAACTGTTTTTT.

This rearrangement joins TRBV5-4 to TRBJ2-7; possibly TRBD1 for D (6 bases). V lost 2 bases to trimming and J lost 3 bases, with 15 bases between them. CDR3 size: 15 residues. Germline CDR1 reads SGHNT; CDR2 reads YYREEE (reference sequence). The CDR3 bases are TGTGCCAGCAGCTTACGGGGTCAGGGGTACTACGAGCAGTACTTC. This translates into CASSLRGQGYYEQYF. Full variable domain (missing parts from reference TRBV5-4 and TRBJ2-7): ETGVTQSPTHLIKTRGQQVTLRCSSQSGHNTVSWYQQALGQGPQFIFQYYREEENGRGNFPPRFSGLQFPNYSSELNVNALELDDSALYLCASSLRGQGYYEQYFGPGTRLTVT.

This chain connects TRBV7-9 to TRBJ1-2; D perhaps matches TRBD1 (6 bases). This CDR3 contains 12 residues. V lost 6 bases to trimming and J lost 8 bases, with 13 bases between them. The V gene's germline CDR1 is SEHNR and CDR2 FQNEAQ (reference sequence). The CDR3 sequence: CASRPGAGGYTF. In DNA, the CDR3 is TGTGCCAGCAGGCCAGGGGCGGGAGGCTACACCTTC.

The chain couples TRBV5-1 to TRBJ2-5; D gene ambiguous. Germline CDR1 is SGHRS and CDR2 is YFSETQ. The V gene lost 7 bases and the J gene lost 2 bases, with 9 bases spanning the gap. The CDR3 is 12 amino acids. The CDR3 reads CASEGSQETQYF. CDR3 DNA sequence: TGCGCCAGCGAAGGGTCGCAAGAGACCCAGTACTTC.

CDR3 region: CASSMVAGGPGELFF. CDR3 bases: TGTGCCAGTAGTATGGTAGCGGGAGGGCCCGGGGAGCTGTTTTTT. J is TRBJ2-2 and V is TRBV19, with 11 positions matching TRBD2. Trimming took 3 bases from V and 6 from J; bases not matched to a gene: 3. CDR1 and CDR2 (germline): LNHDA, SQIVND (reference sequence). This CDR3 is built from 15 residues.

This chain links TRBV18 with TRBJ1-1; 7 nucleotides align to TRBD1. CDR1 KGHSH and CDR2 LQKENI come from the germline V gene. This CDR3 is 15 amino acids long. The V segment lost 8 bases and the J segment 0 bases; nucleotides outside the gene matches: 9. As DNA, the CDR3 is TGTGCCAGCCGAGCCAGGACAGGCCTGAACACTGAAGCTTTCTTT. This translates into CASRARTGLNTEAFF. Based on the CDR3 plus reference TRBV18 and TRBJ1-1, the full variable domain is NAGVMQNPRHLVRRRGQEARLRCSPMKGHSHVYWYRQLPEEGLKFMVYLQKENIIDESGMPKERFSAEFPKEGPSILRIQQVVRGDSAAYFCASRARTGLNTEAFFGQGTRLTVV.